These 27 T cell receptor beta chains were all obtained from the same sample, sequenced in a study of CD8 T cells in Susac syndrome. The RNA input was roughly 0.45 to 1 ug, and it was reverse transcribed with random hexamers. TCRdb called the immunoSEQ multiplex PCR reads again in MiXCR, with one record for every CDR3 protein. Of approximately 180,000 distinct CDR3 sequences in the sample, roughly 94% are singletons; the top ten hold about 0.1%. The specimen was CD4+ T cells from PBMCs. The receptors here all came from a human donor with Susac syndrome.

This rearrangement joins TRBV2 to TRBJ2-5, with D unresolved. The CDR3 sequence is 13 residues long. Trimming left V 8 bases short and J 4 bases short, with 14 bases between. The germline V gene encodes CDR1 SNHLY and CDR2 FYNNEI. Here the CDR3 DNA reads TGTGCCAGCTTGAAACGGCTCCGAGAGACCCAGTACTTC. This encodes CASLKRLRETQYF.

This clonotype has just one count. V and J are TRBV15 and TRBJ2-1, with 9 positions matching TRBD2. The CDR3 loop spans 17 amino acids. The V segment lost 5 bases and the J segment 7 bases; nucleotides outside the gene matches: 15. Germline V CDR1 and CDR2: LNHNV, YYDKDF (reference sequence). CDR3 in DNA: TGTGCCACCAGCTTGGGGAGTCGGCGGGGGGGCTTTAATGAGCAGTTCTTC. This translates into CATSLGSRRGGFNEQFF.

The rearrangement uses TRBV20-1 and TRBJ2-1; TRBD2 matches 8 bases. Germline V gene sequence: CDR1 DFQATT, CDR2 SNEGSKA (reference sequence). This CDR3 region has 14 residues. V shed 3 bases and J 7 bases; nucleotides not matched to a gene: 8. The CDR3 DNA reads TGCAGTGCTAGTTTGGCGGGAGGTCAAAATGAGCAGTTCTTC. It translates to CSASLAGGQNEQFF.

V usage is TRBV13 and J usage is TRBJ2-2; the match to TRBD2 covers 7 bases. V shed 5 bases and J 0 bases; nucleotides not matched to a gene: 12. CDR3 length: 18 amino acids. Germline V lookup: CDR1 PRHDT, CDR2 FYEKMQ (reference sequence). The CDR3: CASSPRTWDYSNTGELFF. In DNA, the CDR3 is TGTGCCAGCAGCCCCAGAACCTGGGACTACTCGAACACCGGGGAGCTGTTTTTT.

Here the CDR3 reads CAIGPYNYGYTF. The DNA for the CDR3 is TGTGCCATTGGACCCTATAACTATGGCTACACCTTC. The V gene is TRBV10-3, the J gene TRBJ1-2, with D unclear. Per germline, CDR1 ENHRY and CDR2 SYGVKD. V was clipped by 9 bases and J by 1 base, with 9 bases between them. The CDR3 extends over 12 amino acids.

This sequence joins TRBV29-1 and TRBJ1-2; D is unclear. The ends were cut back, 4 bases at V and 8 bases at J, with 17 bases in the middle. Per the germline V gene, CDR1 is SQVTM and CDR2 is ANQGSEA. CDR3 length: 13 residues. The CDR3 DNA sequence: TGCAGCGTTGCCCCGGGAGACACCTACGGCTACACCTTC. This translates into CSVAPGDTYGYTF.

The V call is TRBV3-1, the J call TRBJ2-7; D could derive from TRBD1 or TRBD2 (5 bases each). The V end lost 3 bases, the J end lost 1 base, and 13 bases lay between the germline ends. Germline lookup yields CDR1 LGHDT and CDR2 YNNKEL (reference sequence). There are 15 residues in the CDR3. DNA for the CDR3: TGTGCCAGCAGCCAGTCGGGACGGAGATCCTACGAGCAGTACTTC. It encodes CASSQSGRRSYEQYF.

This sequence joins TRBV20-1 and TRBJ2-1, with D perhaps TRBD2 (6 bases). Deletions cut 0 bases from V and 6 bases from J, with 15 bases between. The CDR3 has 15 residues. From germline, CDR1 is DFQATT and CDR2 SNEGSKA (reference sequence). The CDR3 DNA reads TGCAGTGCTAGAGATCCGCGGGAACAGAGCAATGAGCAGTTCTTC. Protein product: CSARDPREQSNEQFF.

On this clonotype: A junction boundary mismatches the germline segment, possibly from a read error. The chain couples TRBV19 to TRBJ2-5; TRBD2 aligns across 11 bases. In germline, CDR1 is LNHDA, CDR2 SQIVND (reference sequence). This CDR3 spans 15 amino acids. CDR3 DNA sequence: TGTGCCAGTAATATAGCGGGGGGGTTTCAAGAGACCCAGTACTTC. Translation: CASNIAGGFQETQYF. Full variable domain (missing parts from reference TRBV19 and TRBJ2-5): DGGITQSPKYLFRKEGQNVTLSCEQNLNHDAMYWYRQDPGQGLRLIYYSQIVNDFQKGDIAEGYSVSREKKESFPLTVTSAQKNPTAFYLCASNIAGGFQETQYFGPGTRLLVL.

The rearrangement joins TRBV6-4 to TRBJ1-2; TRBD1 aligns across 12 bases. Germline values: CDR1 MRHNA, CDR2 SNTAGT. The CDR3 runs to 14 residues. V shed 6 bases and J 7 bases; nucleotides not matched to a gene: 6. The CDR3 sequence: CASSRDRGQSGYTF. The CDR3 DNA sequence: TGTGCCAGCAGCCGGGACAGGGGGCAGAGTGGCTACACCTTC.

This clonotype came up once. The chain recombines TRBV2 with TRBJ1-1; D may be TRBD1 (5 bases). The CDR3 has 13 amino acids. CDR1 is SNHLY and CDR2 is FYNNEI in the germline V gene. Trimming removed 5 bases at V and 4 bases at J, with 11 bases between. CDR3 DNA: TGTGCCAGCAGTATAGGGGAACCCACTGAAGCTTTCTTT. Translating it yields CASSIGEPTEAFF.

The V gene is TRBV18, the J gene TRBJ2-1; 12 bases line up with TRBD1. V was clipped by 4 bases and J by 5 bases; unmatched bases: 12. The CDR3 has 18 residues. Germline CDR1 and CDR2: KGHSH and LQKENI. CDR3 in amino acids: CASSRRDRGQGLDNEQFF. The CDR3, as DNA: TGTGCCAGCTCACGAAGGGACAGGGGGCAAGGGCTGGACAATGAGCAGTTCTTC.

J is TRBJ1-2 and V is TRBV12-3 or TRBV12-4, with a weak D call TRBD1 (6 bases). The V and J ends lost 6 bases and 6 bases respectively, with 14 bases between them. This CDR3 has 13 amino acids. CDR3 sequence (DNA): TGTGCCAGCAGCCCGGACAGACTTAATGGCTACACCTTC. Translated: CASSPDRLNGYTF.

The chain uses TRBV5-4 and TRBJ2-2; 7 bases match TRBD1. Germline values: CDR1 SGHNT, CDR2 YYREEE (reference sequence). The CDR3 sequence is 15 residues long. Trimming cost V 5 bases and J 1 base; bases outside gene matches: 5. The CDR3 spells CASSSDRRNTGELFF. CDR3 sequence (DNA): TGTGCCAGCAGTTCGGACAGGAGGAACACCGGGGAGCTGTTTTTT. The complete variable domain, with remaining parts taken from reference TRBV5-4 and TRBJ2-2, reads ETGVTQSPTHLIKTRGQQVTLRCSSQSGHNTVSWYQQALGQGPQFIFQYYREEENGRGNFPPRFSGLQFPNYSSELNVNALELDDSALYLCASSSDRRNTGELFFGEGSRLTVL.

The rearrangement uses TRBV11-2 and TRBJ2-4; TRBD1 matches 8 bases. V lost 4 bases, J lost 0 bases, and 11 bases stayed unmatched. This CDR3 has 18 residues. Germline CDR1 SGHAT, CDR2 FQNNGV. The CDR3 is CASSSGDRLYLAKNIQYF. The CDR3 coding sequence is TGTGCCAGCAGCTCCGGGGACAGGCTATATCTAGCCAAAAACATTCAGTACTTC.

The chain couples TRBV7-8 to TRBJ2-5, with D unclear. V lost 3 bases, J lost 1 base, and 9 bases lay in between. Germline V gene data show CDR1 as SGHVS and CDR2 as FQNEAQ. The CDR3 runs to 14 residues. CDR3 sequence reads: CASSLDVRQETQYF. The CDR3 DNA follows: TGTGCCAGCAGCTTGGACGTACGCCAAGAGACCCAGTACTTC.

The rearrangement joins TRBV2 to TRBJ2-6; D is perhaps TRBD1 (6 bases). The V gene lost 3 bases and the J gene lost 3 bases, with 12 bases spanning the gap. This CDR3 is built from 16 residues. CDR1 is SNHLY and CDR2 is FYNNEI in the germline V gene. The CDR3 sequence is CASSETGVGGANVLTF. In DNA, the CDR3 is TGTGCCAGCAGTGAGACAGGCGTGGGTGGGGCCAACGTCCTGACTTTC.

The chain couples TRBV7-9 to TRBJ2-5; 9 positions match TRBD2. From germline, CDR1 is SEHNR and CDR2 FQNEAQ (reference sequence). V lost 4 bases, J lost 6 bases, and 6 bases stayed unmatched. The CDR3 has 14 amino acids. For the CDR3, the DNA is TGTGCCAGCAGCTCCGGACTAGCGCTACAGACCCAGTACTTC. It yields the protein CASSSGLALQTQYF.

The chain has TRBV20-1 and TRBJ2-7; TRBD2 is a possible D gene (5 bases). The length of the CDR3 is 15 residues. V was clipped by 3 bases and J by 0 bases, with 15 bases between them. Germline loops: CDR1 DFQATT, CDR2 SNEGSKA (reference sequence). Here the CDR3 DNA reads TGCAGTGCTAGGTGGGCCGGCGGACTCTCCTACGAGCAGTACTTC. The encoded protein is CSARWAGGLSYEQYF.

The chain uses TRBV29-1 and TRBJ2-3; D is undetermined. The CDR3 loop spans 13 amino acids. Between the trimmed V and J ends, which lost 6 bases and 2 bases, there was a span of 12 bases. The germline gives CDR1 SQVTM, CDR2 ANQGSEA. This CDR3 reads CSVGHGPTDTQYF. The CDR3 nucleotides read TGCAGCGTAGGCCACGGTCCCACAGATACGCAGTATTTT.

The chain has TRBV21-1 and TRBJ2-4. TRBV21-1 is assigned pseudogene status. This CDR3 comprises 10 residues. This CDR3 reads CASSKALQYF. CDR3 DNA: TGTGCCAGCAGCAAAGCCCTTCAGTACTTC.

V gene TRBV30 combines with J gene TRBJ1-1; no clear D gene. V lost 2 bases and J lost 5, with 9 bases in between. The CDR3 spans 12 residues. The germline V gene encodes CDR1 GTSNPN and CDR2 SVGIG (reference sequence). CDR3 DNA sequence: TGTGCCTGGAGTCCTGGACGGACTGAAGCTTTCTTT. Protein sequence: CAWSPGRTEAFF.

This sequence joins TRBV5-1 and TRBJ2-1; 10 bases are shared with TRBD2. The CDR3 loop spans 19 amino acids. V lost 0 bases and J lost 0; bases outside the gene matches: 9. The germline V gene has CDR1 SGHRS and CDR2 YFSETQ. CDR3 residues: CASSLASSGSLSSYNEQFF. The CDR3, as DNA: TGCGCCAGCAGCTTGGCGTCTAGCGGGAGTCTTAGCTCCTACAATGAGCAGTTCTTC. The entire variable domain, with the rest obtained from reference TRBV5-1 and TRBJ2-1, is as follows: KAGVTQTPRYLIKTRGQQVTLSCSPISGHRSVSWYQQTPGQGLQFLFEYFSETQRNKGNFPGRFSGRQFSNSRSEMNVSTLELGDSALYLCASSLASSGSLSSYNEQFFGPGTRLTVL.

The CDR3 nucleotides read TGCAGTGCTAGAGTTCGACTAGCGGGAGTAGGTGAGCAGTTCTTC. Translated: CSARVRLAGVGEQFF. The rearrangement links TRBV20-1 to TRBJ2-1; 12 nucleotides match TRBD2. Germline V gives CDR1 DFQATT, CDR2 SNEGSKA (reference sequence). The CDR3 spans 15 residues. Losses at the gene ends were 1 base for V and 9 bases for J; bases not matched to a gene: 7.

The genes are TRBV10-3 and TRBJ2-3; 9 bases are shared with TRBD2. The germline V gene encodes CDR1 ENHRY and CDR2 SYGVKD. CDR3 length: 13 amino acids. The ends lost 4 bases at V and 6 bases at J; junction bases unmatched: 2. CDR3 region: CAISGTSADTQYF. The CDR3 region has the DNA TGTGCCATCAGTGGGACTAGCGCGGATACGCAGTATTTT.

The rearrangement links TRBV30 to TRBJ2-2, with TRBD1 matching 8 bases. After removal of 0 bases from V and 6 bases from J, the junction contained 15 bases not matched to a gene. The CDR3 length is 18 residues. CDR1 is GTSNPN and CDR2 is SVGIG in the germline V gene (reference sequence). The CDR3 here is CAWSVNGQGGGDAGELFF. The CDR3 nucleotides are TGTGCCTGGAGTGTAAACGGACAGGGAGGTGGGGATGCCGGGGAGCTGTTTTTT.

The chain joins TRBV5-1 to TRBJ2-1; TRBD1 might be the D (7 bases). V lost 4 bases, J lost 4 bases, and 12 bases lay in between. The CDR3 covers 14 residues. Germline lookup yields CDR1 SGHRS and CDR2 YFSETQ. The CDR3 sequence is CASSDQGGYNEQFF. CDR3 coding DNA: TGCGCCAGCAGCGACCAGGGGGGTTACAATGAGCAGTTCTTC.